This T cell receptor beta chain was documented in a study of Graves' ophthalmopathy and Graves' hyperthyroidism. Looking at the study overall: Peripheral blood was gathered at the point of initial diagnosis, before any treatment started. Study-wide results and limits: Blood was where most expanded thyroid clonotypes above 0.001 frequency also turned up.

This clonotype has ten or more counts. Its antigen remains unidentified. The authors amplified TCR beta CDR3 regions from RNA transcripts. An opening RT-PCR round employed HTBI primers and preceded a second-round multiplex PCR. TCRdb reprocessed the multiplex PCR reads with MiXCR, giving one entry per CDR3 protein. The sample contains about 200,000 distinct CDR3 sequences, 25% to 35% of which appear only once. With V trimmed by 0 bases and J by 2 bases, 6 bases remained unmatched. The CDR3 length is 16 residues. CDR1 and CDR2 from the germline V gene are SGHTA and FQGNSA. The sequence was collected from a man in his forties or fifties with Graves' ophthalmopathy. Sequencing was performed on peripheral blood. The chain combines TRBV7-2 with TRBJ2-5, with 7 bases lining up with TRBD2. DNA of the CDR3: TGTGCCAGCAGCTTAGCTTGGCGGGAGTCGCAAGAGACCCAGTACTTC. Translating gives CASSLAWRESQETQYF. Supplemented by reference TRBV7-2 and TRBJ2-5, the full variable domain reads GAGVSQSPSNKVTEKGKDVELRCDPISGHTALYWYRQSLGQGLEFLIYFQGNSAPDKSGLPSDRFSAERTGGSVSTLTIQRTQQEDSAVYLCASSLAWRESQETQYFGPGTRLLVL.